The 32 T cell receptor beta chains listed next were all sequenced from one sample in a study of blood T cells in healthy people across ages. With a J-beta primer mix and a sample-barcoded 5' primer, a second PCR ran about 7 to 12 cycles. One entry per CDR3 protein results from TCRdb running MiXCR on the 5' RACE reads. The sample lists hundreds of thousands of distinct CDR3 sequences; around 49% were seen once. The sequenced material came from blood. The receptors originated from a woman aged 60-75 years in good health.

This clonotype was picked up a small number of times. This chain connects TRBV20-1 to TRBJ1-2, with unresolved D. The germline gives CDR1 DFQATT, CDR2 SNEGSKA (reference sequence). Trimming cost V 0 bases and J 0 bases, with 11 bases left between them. The CDR3 spans 15 residues. The CDR3 nucleotides are TGCAGTGCTAGAGACCCACAATTAGCTAACTATGGCTACACCTTC. Amino acids: CSARDPQLANYGYTF.

This chain connects TRBV5-1 to TRBJ1-2, with D maybe TRBD1 (6 bases). The germline gives CDR1 SGHRS, CDR2 YFSETQ. The ends were cut back, 0 bases at V and 7 bases at J, with 13 bases in the middle. The CDR3 spans 14 residues. Written as DNA, the CDR3 is TGCGCCAGCAGCTTGGCCGGCAGGGGTTCTGGCTACACCTTC. Protein sequence: CASSLAGRGSGYTF.

The chain recombines TRBV20-1 with TRBJ2-7, with D uncertain. CDR1 and CDR2 (germline): DFQATT, SNEGSKA (reference sequence). The CDR3 has 10 residues. V was clipped by 6 bases and J by 3 bases, with 6 bases between them. As DNA, the CDR3 is TGCAGTGCAGGCCACTACGAGCAGTACTTC. This translates into CSAGHYEQYF.

The V gene is TRBV7-2, the J gene TRBJ2-7, with 10 bases lining up with TRBD2. CDR1 SGHTA and CDR2 FQGNSA come from the germline V gene. V gave up 2 bases and J gave up 6 bases; unmatched junction bases: 16. The CDR3 is made up of 18 amino acids. CDR3 sequence reads: CASSLRVRGSSGSTEQYF. DNA of the CDR3: TGTGCCAGCAGCTTAAGAGTTCGGGGCTCTAGCGGGAGTACCGAGCAGTACTTC.

This clonotype showed up just a few times. This chain uses TRBV20-1 with TRBJ2-7; 11 bases match TRBD2. V gave up 1 base and J gave up 6 bases; unmatched junction bases: 5. CDR1 and CDR2 (germline): DFQATT, SNEGSKA (reference sequence). The CDR3 extends over 14 amino acids. For the CDR3, the DNA is TGCAGTGCTAGAGCTAGCGGGAGGTTTCGCGAGCAGTACTTC. Residues: CSARASGRFREQYF.

This rearrangement joins TRBV30 to TRBJ2-5, with TRBD2 as a possible D gene (6 bases). Germline CDR1 and CDR2: GTSNPN and SVGIG (reference sequence). Trimming took off 5 bases at V and 2 bases at J, with 9 bases between the two ends. The CDR3 is made up of 12 amino acids. CDR3 in DNA: TGTGCCTGGGAAGCGGGTCAAGAGACCCAGTACTTC. Translating gives CAWEAGQETQYF.

The rearrangement links TRBV7-2 to TRBJ1-5; no clear D gene. CDR1 is SGHTA, CDR2 FQGNSA, per germline. CDR3 length: 14 residues. V dropped 5 bases and J dropped 3 bases, with 11 bases sitting between them. This chain's CDR3 is CASSPWTNNQPQHF. The CDR3 coding sequence is TGTGCCAGCAGCCCATGGACGAACAATCAGCCCCAGCATTTT.

V gene TRBV20-1 combines with J gene TRBJ2-7, with 9 bases matching TRBD2. The V and J ends lost 3 bases and 1 base, in that order; junction bases with no gene match: 4. Germline V gene data show CDR1 as DFQATT and CDR2 as SNEGSKA (reference sequence). The CDR3 is 14 amino acids. In nucleotides, the CDR3 is TGCAGTGCTAGCGGACTAGCGCTTTCCTACGAGCAGTACTTC. Translated: CSASGLALSYEQYF.

This chain links TRBV7-6 with TRBJ1-1, with D uncertain. V lost 1 base to trimming and J lost 10 bases, with 13 bases between them. The germline gives CDR1 SGHVS, CDR2 FNYEAQ. This CDR3 is 13 amino acids long. The CDR3 DNA reads TGTGCCAGCAGCTTAGGAGCGGGCCAAGGAGCTTTCTTT. It translates to CASSLGAGQGAFF.

This clonotype was seen a single time. The chain links TRBV6-2 or TRBV6-3 to TRBJ2-3; 14 bases agree with TRBD2. Germline CDR1 MNHEY, CDR2 SVGEGT. V was clipped by 6 bases and J by 6 bases; unmatched bases: 11. This CDR3 has 17 residues. The CDR3: CASSRGLAGGASDTQYF. DNA for the CDR3: TGTGCCAGCAGCCGCGGACTAGCGGGAGGAGCGAGCGATACGCAGTATTTT.

The genes are TRBV2 and TRBJ1-5; 9 positions match TRBD1. With V trimmed by 3 bases and J by 5 bases, 2 bases remained unmatched. Germline V gene sequence: CDR1 SNHLY, CDR2 FYNNEI. The CDR3 loop spans 14 amino acids. CDR3 nucleotides: TGTGCCAGCAGTGACGGGACAGGGTATCAGCCCCAGCATTTT. Translation gives CASSDGTGYQPQHF.

The chain is built from TRBV20-1 and TRBJ2-7; the match to TRBD1 covers 7 bases. This CDR3 spans 14 amino acids. The germline CDR1 and CDR2 sequences are DFQATT and SNEGSKA (reference sequence). Trimming removed 6 bases from V and 0 bases from J; junction bases left unmatched: 8. The CDR3 bases are TGCAGTGCATATGGTGGGACAGCCTCCTACGAGCAGTACTTC. Residues: CSAYGGTASYEQYF.

The chain recombines TRBV3-1 with TRBJ2-3, with 8 nucleotides matching TRBD1. The V segment lost 3 bases and the J segment 5 bases; nucleotides outside the gene matches: 4. Germline assignment: CDR1 LGHDT and CDR2 YNNKEL (reference sequence). This CDR3 has 14 residues. The CDR3 coding sequence is TGTGCCAGCAGCCAGGAGGACAGGGAAGATACGCAGTATTTT. Translating it yields CASSQEDREDTQYF.

The chain has TRBV10-3 and TRBJ2-7, with 7 positions matching TRBD1. Trimming took 0 bases from V and 3 from J; bases not matched to a gene: 2. CDR3 length: 14 amino acids. Germline V gene data show CDR1 as ENHRY and CDR2 as SYGVKD. The CDR3 DNA sequence: TGTGCCATCAGTGAGTCAGGGACAGACTACGAGCAGTACTTC. Translating gives CAISESGTDYEQYF.

This clonotype was recorded a few times. V usage is TRBV2 and J usage is TRBJ1-2; D may be TRBD1 (5 bases). Deletions cut 3 bases from V and 4 bases from J, with 15 bases between. Germline-derived CDR1 and CDR2 are SNHLY and FYNNEI. The CDR3 runs to 15 residues. The CDR3 bases are TGTGCCAGCAGTGATGGGATCGGGGGGTTCTATGGCTACACCTTC. Residues: CASSDGIGGFYGYTF.

The chain couples TRBV19 to TRBJ2-7; 9 bases map to TRBD1. V trimming: 4 bases; J trimming: 9 bases; junction bases outside the gene matches: 10. Germline lookup yields CDR1 LNHDA and CDR2 SQIVND (reference sequence). CDR3 length equals 14 residues. The CDR3 region has the DNA TGTGCCAGTAGTAGGTGGGACAGGGAAAACGGGCAGTACTTC. Its translation: CASSRWDRENGQYF.

This clonotype has more than one count but fewer than ten. This chain's CDR3 is CASSLWATQIGEQYF. In DNA form, the CDR3 reads TGTGCCAGCAGCTTATGGGCGACCCAGATCGGTGAGCAGTACTTC. The chain uses TRBV7-2 and TRBJ2-7; D is ambiguous. Germline CDR1 is SGHTA and CDR2 is FQGNSA. With 2 bases removed from V and 7 bases from J, the gap between germline ends came to 18 bases. This CDR3 comprises 15 residues. The entire variable domain, with the rest obtained from reference TRBV7-2 and TRBJ2-7, is as follows: GAGVSQSPSNKVTEKGKDVELRCDPISGHTALYWYRQSLGQGLEFLIYFQGNSAPDKSGLPSDRFSAERTGGSVSTLTIQRTQQEDSAVYLCASSLWATQIGEQYFGPGTRLTVT.

The chain links TRBV18 to TRBJ2-1, with 11 bases matching TRBD2. Trimming took 2 bases from V and 8 from J; bases not matched to a gene: 5. CDR3 size: 15 residues. Germline lookup yields CDR1 KGHSH and CDR2 LQKENI. The CDR3, as DNA: TGTGCCAGCTCACCAGTACTAGCGGGAGACTATGAGCAGTTCTTC. Protein product: CASSPVLAGDYEQFF.

This rearrangement joins TRBV4-3 to TRBJ2-2; no reliable D call. In germline, CDR1 is LGHNA, CDR2 YSLEER. Trimming left V 0 bases short and J 0 bases short, with 8 bases between. The CDR3 is 16 amino acids. For the CDR3, the DNA is TGCGCCAGCAGCCAAGATCCGGTCCCGAACACCGGGGAGCTGTTTTTT. Its protein product is CASSQDPVPNTGELFF.

J is TRBJ1-4 and V is TRBV6-5; TRBD1 might be the D (6 bases). The CDR3 extends over 14 amino acids. The germline V and J ends were trimmed by 2 bases and 8 bases, with 12 bases remaining between them. Per the germline V gene, CDR1 is MNHEY and CDR2 is SVGAGI. Here the CDR3 reads CASSYAGEEEKLFF. CDR3 sequence (DNA): TGTGCCAGCAGTTACGCAGGGGAAGAAGAAAAACTGTTTTTT.

J is TRBJ1-2 and V is TRBV14; the D is unclear. Germline V lookup: CDR1 SGHDN, CDR2 FVKESK. Trimming cost V 0 bases and J 7 bases, with 12 bases left between them. CDR3 length equals 14 residues. The CDR3 DNA reads as TGTGCCAGCAGCCAAGAGGGGTATTCTGGTGGCTACACCTTC. It is translated as CASSQEGYSGGYTF.

The chain carries TRBV20-1 and TRBJ1-1, with TRBD1 matching 11 bases. V gave up 1 base and J gave up 7 bases; unmatched junction bases: 5. Germline CDR1 and CDR2: DFQATT and SNEGSKA (reference sequence). This CDR3 has 14 amino acids. The CDR3 nucleotides are TGCAGTGCTAGAGTCTTGGGACAGGGGGTTGAAGCTTTCTTT. It specifies CSARVLGQGVEAFF.

The chain uses TRBV6-2 or TRBV6-3 and TRBJ2-2, with 8 bases that match TRBD2. The J segment lost 6 bases and the V segment lost 6 bases, leaving 9 bases of the junction unmatched. Germline values: CDR1 MNHEY, CDR2 SVGEGT. The CDR3 contains 15 residues. This CDR3 is CASSNPGLGAGELFF. Written as DNA, the CDR3 is TGTGCCAGCAGCAACCCGGGACTAGGGGCCGGGGAGCTGTTTTTT.

The chain couples TRBV29-1 to TRBJ2-7; TRBD1 aligns across 7 bases. J gave up 5 bases and V 4 bases, and 5 bases lay outside the gene matches. Per the germline V gene, CDR1 is SQVTM and CDR2 is ANQGSEA. This CDR3 spans 12 amino acids. Here the CDR3 reads CSVGADRDEQYF. The CDR3 DNA reads as TGCAGCGTTGGGGCAGACAGGGACGAGCAGTACTTC.

This chain uses TRBV3-1 with TRBJ2-1, with D uncertain. The V end was cut by 2 bases, the J end by 0 bases, with 8 bases between. This CDR3 has 15 amino acids. The germline CDR1 and CDR2 sequences are LGHDT and YNNKEL (reference sequence). CDR3 in amino acids: CASSQRMISYNEQFF. In nucleotides, the CDR3 is TGTGCCAGCAGCCAAAGGATGATCTCCTACAATGAGCAGTTCTTC.

This clonotype was detected many times. The rearrangement joins TRBV29-1 to TRBJ2-4; 9 bases match TRBD1. The length of the CDR3 is 14 residues. Trimming removed 3 bases from V and 0 bases from J; junction bases left unmatched: 0. Germline CDR1 is SQVTM and CDR2 is ANQGSEA. CDR3 protein: CSVETGGAKNIQYF. CDR3 nucleotide sequence: TGCAGCGTTGAGACAGGGGGAGCCAAAAACATTCAGTACTTC.

This chain uses TRBV15 with TRBJ1-2; D gene uncertain. This CDR3 has 13 residues. V lost 0 bases and J lost 6, with 8 bases in between. The germline CDR1 and CDR2 sequences are LNHNV and YYDKDF (reference sequence). The CDR3 protein is CATSRDRGHGYTF. The CDR3 region has the DNA TGTGCCACCAGCAGAGATCGCGGGCATGGCTACACCTTC.

Only a few counts were recorded for this clonotype. V and J are TRBV2 and TRBJ1-2, with D uncertain. CDR3 length: 13 residues. Germline values: CDR1 SNHLY, CDR2 FYNNEI. V dropped 4 bases and J dropped 4 bases, with 10 bases sitting between them. CDR3 in DNA: TGTGCCAGCAGTGTGGAGACCGTCTATGGCTACACCTTC. This translates into CASSVETVYGYTF. Looking up the rest from reference TRBV2 and TRBJ1-2 gives the full variable domain: EPEVTQTPSHQVTQMGQEVILRCVPISNHLYFYWYRQILGQKVEFLVSFYNNEISEKSEIFDDQFSVERPDGSNFTLKIRSTKLEDSAMYFCASSVETVYGYTFGSGTRLTVV.

V usage is TRBV12-3 or TRBV12-4 and J usage is TRBJ1-5; possible D gene TRBD1, 5 bases. CDR3 length: 13 residues. V lost 5 bases to trimming and J lost 4 bases, with 9 bases between them. The chain's CDR3 is CASSTGQNQPQHF. For the CDR3, the DNA is TGTGCCAGCAGTACAGGACAAAATCAGCCCCAGCATTTT.

The count of this clonotype is one. The chain combines TRBV6-2 or TRBV6-3 with TRBJ2-1, with D maybe TRBD1 (6 bases). Germline V CDR1 and CDR2: MNHEY, SVGEGT. The CDR3 is made up of 14 amino acids. With 7 bases removed from V and 4 bases from J, the gap between germline ends came to 14 bases. In nucleotides, the CDR3 is TGTGCCAGCACCCAAAGGGGGAGATACAATGAGCAGTTCTTC. The encoded protein is CASTQRGRYNEQFF.

For this clonotype: Given a much more abundant clone one base away, this may be a read error. The chain joins TRBV5-6 to TRBJ1-2; unclear D gene. Germline lookup yields CDR1 SGHDT and CDR2 YYEEEE. The CDR3 extends over 12 amino acids. Written as DNA, the CDR3 is TGTGCCAGCATCTTGGGGAAAGATGGCTACACCTTC. Encoded protein: CASILGKDGYTF.

This chain links TRBV27 with TRBJ2-1; 15 positions agree with TRBD2. Per germline, CDR1 MNHEY and CDR2 SMNVEV (reference sequence). The CDR3 spans 18 residues. The V and J ends lost 10 bases and 3 bases, in that order; junction bases with no gene match: 13. The CDR3 sequence: CATTWTSGRAPNYNEQFF. The CDR3 nucleotides read TGTGCCACCACCTGGACTAGCGGGAGGGCCCCCAACTACAATGAGCAGTTCTTC.